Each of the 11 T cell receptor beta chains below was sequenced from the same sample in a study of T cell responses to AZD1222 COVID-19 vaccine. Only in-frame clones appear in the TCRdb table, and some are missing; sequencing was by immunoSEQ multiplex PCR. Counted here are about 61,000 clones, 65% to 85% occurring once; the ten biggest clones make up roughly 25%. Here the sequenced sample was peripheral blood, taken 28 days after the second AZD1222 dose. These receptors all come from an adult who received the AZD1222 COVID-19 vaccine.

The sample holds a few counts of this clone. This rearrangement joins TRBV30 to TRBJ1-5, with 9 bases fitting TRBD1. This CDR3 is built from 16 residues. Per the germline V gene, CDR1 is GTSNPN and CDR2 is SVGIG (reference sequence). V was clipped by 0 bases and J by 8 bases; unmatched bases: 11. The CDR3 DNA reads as TGTGCCTGGAGTGTAAGGTGGACAGGGGAAAGAAAGCCCCAGCATTTT. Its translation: CAWSVRWTGERKPQHF.

In nucleotides, the CDR3 is TGTGCCAGCAGTTTGGGACAGAGTATCCATGGCTACACCTTC. Its translation: CASSLGQSIHGYTF. V gene TRBV28 combines with J gene TRBJ1-2; 7 bases match TRBD1. CDR1 is MDHEN and CDR2 is SYDVKM in the germline V gene. There are 14 residues in the CDR3. V was clipped by 3 bases and J by 6 bases; unmatched bases: 7.

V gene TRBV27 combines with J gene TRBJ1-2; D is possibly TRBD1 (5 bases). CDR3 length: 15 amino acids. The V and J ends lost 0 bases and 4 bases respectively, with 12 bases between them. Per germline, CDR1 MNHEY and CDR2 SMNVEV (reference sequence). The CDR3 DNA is TGTGCCAGCAGTTTATCGGGGCTAGACGGCTATGGCTACACCTTC. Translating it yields CASSLSGLDGYGYTF.

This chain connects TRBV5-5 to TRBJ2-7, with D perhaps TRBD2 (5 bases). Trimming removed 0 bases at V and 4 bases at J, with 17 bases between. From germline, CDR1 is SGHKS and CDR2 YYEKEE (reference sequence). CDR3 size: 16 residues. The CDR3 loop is CASSLGVIRRRYEQYF. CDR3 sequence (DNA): TGTGCCAGCAGCTTGGGAGTGATCCGTAGGAGGTACGAGCAGTACTTC.

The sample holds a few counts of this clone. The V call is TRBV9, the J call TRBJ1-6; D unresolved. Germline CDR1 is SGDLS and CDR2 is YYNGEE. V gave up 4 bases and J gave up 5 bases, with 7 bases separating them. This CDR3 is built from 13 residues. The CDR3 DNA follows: TGTGCCAGCAGCCCCGGAGATAATTCACCCCTCCACTTT. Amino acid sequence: CASSPGDNSPLHF. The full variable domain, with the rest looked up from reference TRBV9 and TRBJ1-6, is DSGVTQTPKHLITATGQRVTLRCSPRSGDLSVYWYQQSLDQGLQFLIQYYNGEERAKGNILERFSAQQFPDLHSELNLSSLELGDSALYFCASSPGDNSPLHFGNGTRLTVT.

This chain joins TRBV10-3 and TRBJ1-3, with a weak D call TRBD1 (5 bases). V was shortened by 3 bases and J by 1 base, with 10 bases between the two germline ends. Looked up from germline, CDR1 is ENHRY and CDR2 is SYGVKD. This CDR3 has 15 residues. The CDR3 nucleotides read TGTGCCATCAGTGATACAGGATTTTCTGGAAACACCATATATTTT. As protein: CAISDTGFSGNTIYF.

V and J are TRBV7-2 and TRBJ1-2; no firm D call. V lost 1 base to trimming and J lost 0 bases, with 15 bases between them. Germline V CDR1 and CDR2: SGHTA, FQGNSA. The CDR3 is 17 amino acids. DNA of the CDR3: TGTGCCAGCAGCTTAGAATCAACGGGCCGATCTAACTATGGCTACACCTTC. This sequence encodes CASSLESTGRSNYGYTF.

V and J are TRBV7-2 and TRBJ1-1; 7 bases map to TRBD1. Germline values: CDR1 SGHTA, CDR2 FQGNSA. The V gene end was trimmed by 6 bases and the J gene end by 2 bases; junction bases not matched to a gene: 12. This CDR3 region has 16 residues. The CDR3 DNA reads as TGTGCCAGCAGACCCTTTCCGGGACAGCAAAACACTGAAGCTTTCTTT. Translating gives CASRPFPGQQNTEAFF. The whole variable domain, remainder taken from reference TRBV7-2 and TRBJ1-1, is GAGVSQSPSNKVTEKGKDVELRCDPISGHTALYWYRQSLGQGLEFLIYFQGNSAPDKSGLPSDRFSAERTGGSVSTLTIQRTQQEDSAVYLCASRPFPGQQNTEAFFGQGTRLTVV.

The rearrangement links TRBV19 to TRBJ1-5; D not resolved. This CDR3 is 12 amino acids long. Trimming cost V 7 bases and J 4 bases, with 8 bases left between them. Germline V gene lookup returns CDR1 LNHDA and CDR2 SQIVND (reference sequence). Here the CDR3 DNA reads TGTGCCAGTACCTCACCAAATCAGCCCCAGCATTTT. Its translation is CASTSPNQPQHF.

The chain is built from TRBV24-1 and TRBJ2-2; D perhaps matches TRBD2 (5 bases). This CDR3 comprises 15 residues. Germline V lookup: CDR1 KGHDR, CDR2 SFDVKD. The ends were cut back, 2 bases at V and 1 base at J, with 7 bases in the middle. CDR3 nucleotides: TGTGCCACCAGTGATTGGACTCGGAACACCGGGGAGCTGTTTTTT. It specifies CATSDWTRNTGELFF.

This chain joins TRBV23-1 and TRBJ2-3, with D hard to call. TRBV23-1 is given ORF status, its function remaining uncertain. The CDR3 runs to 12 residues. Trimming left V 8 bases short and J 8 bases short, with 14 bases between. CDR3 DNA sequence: TGCGCCAGCGCATCCGCTACGGGTACGCAGTATTTT. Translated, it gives CASASATGTQYF.